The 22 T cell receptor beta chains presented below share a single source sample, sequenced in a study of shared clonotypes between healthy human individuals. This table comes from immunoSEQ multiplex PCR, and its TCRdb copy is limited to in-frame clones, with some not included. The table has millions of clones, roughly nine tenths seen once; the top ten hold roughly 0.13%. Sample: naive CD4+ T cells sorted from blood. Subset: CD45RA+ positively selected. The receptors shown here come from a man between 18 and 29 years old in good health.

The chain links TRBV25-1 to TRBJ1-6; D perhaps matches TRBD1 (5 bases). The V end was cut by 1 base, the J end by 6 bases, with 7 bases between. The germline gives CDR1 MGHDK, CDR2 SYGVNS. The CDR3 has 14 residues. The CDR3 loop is CASSEWDGNSPLHF. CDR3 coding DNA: TGTGCCAGCAGTGAATGGGACGGTAATTCACCCCTCCACTTT.

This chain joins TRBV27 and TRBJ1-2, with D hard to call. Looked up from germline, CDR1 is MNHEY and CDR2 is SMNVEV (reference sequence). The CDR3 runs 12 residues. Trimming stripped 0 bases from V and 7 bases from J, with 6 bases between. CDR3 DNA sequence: TGTGCCAGCAGTTTATCCGGGGTTGGCTACACCTTC. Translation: CASSLSGVGYTF.

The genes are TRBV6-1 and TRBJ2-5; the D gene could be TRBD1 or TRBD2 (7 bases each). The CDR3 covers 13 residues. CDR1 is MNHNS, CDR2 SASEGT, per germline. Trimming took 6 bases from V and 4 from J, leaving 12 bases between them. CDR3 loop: CASSAGGAETQYF. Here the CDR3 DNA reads TGTGCCAGCAGCGCAGGGGGGGCAGAGACCCAGTACTTC.

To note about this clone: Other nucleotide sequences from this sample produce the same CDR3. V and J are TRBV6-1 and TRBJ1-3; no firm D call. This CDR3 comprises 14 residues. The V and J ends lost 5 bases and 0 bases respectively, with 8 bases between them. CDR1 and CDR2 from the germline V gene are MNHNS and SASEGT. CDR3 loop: CASSRDTSGNTIYF. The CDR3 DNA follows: TGTGCCAGCAGTCGAGACACCTCTGGAAACACCATATATTTT.

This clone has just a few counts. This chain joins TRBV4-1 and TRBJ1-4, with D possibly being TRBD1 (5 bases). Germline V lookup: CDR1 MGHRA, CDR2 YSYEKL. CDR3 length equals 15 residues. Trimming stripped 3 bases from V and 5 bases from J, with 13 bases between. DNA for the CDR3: TGCGCCAGCAGCCAGACCGGGACGTCGAATGAAAAACTGTTTTTT. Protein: CASSQTGTSNEKLFF.

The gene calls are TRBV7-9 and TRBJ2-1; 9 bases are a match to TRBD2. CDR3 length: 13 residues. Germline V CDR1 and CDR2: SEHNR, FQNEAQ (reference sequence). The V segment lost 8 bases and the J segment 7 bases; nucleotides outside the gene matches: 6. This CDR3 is CASCSGSQNEQFF. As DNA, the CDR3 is TGTGCCAGCTGTAGCGGGAGTCAAAATGAGCAGTTCTTC.

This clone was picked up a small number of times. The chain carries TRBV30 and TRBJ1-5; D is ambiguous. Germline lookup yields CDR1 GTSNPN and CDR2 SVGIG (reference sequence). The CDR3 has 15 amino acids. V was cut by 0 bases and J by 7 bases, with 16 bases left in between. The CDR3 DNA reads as TGTGCCTGGAGTGTGGGAGGGTACGTGGGCCAGCCCCAGCATTTT. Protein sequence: CAWSVGGYVGQPQHF.

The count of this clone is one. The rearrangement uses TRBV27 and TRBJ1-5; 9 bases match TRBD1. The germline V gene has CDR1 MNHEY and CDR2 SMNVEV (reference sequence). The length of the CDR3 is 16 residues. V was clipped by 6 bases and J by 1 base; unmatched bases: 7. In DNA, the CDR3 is TGTGCCAGCAGGGGCCCACAGGGGGCGAGCAATCAGCCCCAGCATTTT. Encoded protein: CASRGPQGASNQPQHF.

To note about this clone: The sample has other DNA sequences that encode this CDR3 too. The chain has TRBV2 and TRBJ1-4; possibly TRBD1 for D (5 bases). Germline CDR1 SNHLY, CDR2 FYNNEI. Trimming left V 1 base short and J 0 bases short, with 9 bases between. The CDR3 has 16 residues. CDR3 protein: CASSEVGGATNEKLFF. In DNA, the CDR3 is TGTGCCAGCAGTGAAGTCGGGGGGGCAACTAATGAAAAACTGTTTTTT.

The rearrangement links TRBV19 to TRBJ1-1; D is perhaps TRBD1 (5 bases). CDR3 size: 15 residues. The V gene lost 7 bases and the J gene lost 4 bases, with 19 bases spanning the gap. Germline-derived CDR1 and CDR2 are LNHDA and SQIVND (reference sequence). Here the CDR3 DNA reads TGTGCCAGTAACACTCCGAGAGGGGAGACCACTGAAGCTTTCTTT. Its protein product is CASNTPRGETTEAFF.

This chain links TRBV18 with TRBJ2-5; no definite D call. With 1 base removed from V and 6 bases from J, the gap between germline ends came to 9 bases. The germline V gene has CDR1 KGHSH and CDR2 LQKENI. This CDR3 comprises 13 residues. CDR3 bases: TGTGCCAGCTCACCACTAGGGTTGCAGACCCAGTACTTC. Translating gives CASSPLGLQTQYF.

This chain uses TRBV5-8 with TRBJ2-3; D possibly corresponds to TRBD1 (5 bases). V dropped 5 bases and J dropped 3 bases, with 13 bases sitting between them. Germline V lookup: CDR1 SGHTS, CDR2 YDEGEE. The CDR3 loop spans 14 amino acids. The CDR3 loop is CASSSGRPTDTQYF. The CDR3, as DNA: TGTGCCAGCAGTTCAGGGCGTCCGACAGATACGCAGTATTTT.

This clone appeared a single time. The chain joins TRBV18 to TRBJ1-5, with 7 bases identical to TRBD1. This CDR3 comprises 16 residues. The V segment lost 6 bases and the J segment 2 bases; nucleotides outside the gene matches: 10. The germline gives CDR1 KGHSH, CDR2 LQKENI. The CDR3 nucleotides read TGTGCCAGCTCGTTTACAGGGGCCTTGGGCAATCAGCCCCAGCATTTT. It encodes CASSFTGALGNQPQHF.

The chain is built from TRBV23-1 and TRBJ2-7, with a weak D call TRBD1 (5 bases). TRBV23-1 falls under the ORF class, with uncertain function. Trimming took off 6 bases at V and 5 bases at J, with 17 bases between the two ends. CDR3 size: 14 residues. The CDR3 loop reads CASSPKGVAHEQYF. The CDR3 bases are TGCGCCAGCAGCCCAAAAGGGGTGGCCCACGAGCAGTACTTC.

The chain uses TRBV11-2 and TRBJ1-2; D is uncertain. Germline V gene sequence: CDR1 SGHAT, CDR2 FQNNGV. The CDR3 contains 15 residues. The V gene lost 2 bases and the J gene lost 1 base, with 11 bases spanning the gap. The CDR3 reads CASSLSGNDNYGYTF. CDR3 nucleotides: TGTGCCAGCAGCTTATCCGGGAACGATAACTATGGCTACACCTTC.

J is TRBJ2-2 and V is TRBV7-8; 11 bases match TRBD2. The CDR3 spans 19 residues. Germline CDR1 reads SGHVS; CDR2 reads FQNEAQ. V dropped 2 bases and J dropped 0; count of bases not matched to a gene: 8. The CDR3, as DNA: TGTGCCAGCAGCTTAAGATCTAGCGGGGGGCCCCCGAACACCGGGGAGCTGTTTTTT. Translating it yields CASSLRSSGGPPNTGELFF.

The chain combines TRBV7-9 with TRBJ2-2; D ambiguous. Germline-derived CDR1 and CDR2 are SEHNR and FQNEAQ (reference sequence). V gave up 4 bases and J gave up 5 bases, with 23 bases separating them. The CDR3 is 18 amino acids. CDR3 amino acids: CASSSAQATPGRTGELFF. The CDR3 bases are TGTGCCAGCAGCTCAGCCCAGGCGACACCCGGAAGGACCGGGGAGCTGTTTTTT.

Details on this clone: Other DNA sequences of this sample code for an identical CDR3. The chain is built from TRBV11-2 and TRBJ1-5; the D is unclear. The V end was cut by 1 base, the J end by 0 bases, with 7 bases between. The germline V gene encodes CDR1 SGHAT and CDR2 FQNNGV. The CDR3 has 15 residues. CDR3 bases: TGTGCCAGCAGCTTAGCCGGTAATAGCAATCAGCCCCAGCATTTT. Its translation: CASSLAGNSNQPQHF.

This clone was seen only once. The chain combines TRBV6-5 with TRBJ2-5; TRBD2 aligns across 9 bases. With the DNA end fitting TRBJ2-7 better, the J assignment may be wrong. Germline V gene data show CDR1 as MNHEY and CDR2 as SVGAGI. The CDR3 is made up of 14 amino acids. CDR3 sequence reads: CASSRGSGSYEQYF. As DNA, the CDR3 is TGTGCCAGCAGCCGGGGTAGCGGGAGTTACGAGCAGTACTTC.

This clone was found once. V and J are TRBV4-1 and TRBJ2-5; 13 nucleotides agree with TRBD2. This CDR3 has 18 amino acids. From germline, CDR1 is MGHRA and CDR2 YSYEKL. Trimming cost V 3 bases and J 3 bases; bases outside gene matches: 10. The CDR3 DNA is TGCGCCAGCAGCCAGAAAACCGGGACTAGCGGGGTGAAAGAGACCCAGTACTTC. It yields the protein CASSQKTGTSGVKETQYF.

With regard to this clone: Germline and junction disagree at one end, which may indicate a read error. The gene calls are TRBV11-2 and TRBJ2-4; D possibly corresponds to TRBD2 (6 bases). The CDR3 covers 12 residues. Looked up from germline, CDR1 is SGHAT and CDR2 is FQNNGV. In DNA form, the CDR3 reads TGTGCCAGCAGCTCACAACGGACGGAGGGCGACTTC. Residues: CASSSQRTEGDF.

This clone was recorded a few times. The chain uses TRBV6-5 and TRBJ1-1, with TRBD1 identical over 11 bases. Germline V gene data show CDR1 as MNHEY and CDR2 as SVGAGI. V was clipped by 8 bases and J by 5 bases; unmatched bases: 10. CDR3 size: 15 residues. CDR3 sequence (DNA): TGTGCCAGCCTCCCTACCGGGACAGGGGGGACTGAAGCTTTCTTT. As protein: CASLPTGTGGTEAFF.